Listed below are T cell receptor beta chains from one sample, sequenced in a study of beta chain features in type 1 diabetes. Using immunoSEQ multiplex PCR, the repertoire was profiled, and TCRdb retains in-frame clones only, with some absent. The sample records roughly 260,000 clones, roughly a tenth being singletons. Sequenced material: naive CD4+ T cells from blood. The receptors come from a man aged 25-45 years with type 1 diabetes. Both conserved end residues are part of each CDR3. D genes are given only for firm matches. Clone size is given for some rows only: seen once, a few or many times, or a class if the clone is expanded.

DNA	CDR3	size	V	length	J	D
TGCGCCAGCAGCGGGAACAGGGCGAACACTGAAGCTTTCTTT	CASSGNRANTEAFF	few	TRBV5-1	14	TRBJ1-1	-
TGTGCCAGCAGCTTAGTTCGGGGGGGTAATGAGCAGTTCTTC	CASSLVRGGNEQFF	few	TRBV7-2	14	TRBJ2-1	TRBD2
TGTGCCAGCAGCCAGAACACTGAAGCTTTCTTT	CASSQNTEAFF	-	TRBV13	11	TRBJ1-1	-
TGTGCCAGCAGCTTAGGAGACAGGGAATCCTACGAGCAGTACTTC	CASSLGDRESYEQYF	-	TRBV7-2	15	TRBJ2-7	TRBD1
TGCAGTGCTAGCCCACTTGATACGCAGTATTTT	CSASPLDTQYF	-	TRBV20-1	11	TRBJ2-3	-
TGTGCCAGCAGCTTGGGAGACGGTACTGAGCAGTTCTTC	CASSLGDGTEQFF	few	TRBV7-2	13	TRBJ2-1	-
TGTGCCAGCTCACTGGGGCCAGATACGCAGTATTTT	CASSLGPDTQYF	-	TRBV18	12	TRBJ2-3	-
TGTGCCTGGGGACAGGGTCAAGCCAGGGATACGCAGTATTTT	CAWGQGQARDTQYF	-	TRBV30	14	TRBJ2-3	TRBD1
TGTGCCAGCAGCTTGGCATCCAACTATGGCTACACCTTC	CASSLASNYGYTF	-	TRBV7-9	13	TRBJ1-2	-
TGTGCCTGGACCCGGACAGCCGGAAATTCACCCCTCCACTTT	CAWTRTAGNSPLHF	few	TRBV30	14	TRBJ1-6	-
TGCGCCAGCAGCTCCGGACAGGGCGTCTTGAACACTGAAGCTTTCTTT	CASSSGQGVLNTEAFF	few	TRBV5-1	16	TRBJ1-1	TRBD1
TGCGCCAGCAGCCAAGAGGTGGGGACAGGGGCCCACGAGCAGTACTTC	CASSQEVGTGAHEQYF	few	TRBV4-3	16	TRBJ2-7	TRBD1
TGTGCCAGCAGCGGAGGGGACAGTCAAGAGACCCAGTACTTC	CASSGGDSQETQYF	-	TRBV9	14	TRBJ2-5	TRBD1
TGTGCCAGCAGTTTATACCTAGCGGGGCGGACAACAGATACGCAGTATTTT	CASSLYLAGRTTDTQYF	few	TRBV28	17	TRBJ2-3	TRBD2
TGTGCCAGTAGTTCTCCCAGGGCGGCAGACCTCGGAAACACCATATATTTT	CASSSPRAADLGNTIYF	-	TRBV19	17	TRBJ1-3	-
TGCGCCAGCAGCCTCCAAACCGGGACAGACACTGAAGCTTTCTTT	CASSLQTGTDTEAFF	few	TRBV4-1	15	TRBJ1-1	TRBD1
TGTGCCAGCAGCCCTTTAGCGGGGCGAGAGACCCAGTACTTC	CASSPLAGRETQYF	-	TRBV7-9	14	TRBJ2-5	TRBD2
TGCAGCGTTGAAGAGGGCAACTCCGGTACAAAACTGTTTTTT	CSVEEGNSGTKLFF	few	TRBV29-1	14	TRBJ1-4	-
TGTGCCAGCAGTGAACGGACAGGGGGCGGGAATGGCTACACCTTC	CASSERTGGGNGYTF	few	TRBV2	15	TRBJ1-2	TRBD1
TGCGCCAGCAGCCAAGGGGACTATCCCGATACGCAGTATTTT	CASSQGDYPDTQYF	few	TRBV4-1	14	TRBJ2-3	TRBD2
TGTGCCAGCAGCGTAGTAGCGGGGGGGCAGGCAGATACGCAGTATTTT	CASSVVAGGQADTQYF	few	TRBV9	16	TRBJ2-3	TRBD2
TGTGCCAGCAGCACCTACTCTAGGACAGATACGCAGTATTTT	CASSTYSRTDTQYF	-	TRBV7-2	14	TRBJ2-3	-
TGTGCCAGCAGCGTGGGGGGGGCCTTCACCGGGGAGCTGTTTTTT	CASSVGGAFTGELFF	few	TRBV9	15	TRBJ2-2	-
TGTGCCAGCAGCGTAGCTCAGGATTTCACAGATACGCAGTATTTT	CASSVAQDFTDTQYF	-	TRBV9	15	TRBJ2-3	-
TGTGCCAGCAGCCCCCCGGGGGGGCATGGAGAGACCCAGTACTTC	CASSPPGGHGETQYF	-	TRBV11-2	15	TRBJ2-5	TRBD2
TGCGCCAGCTCGGGACAGCCCTACGAGCAGTACTTC	CASSGQPYEQYF	-	TRBV5-1	12	TRBJ2-7	TRBD1
TGTGCCAGCAGCGTCCGGGGGGCGCAAGAGACCCAGTACTTC	CASSVRGAQETQYF	-	TRBV7-2	14	TRBJ2-5	-
TGTGCCAGCAGTGTGGGCCAGCCCCAGCATTTT	CASSVGQPQHF	few	TRBV2	11	TRBJ1-5	-
TGTGCCAGCCAGGGGGATGGCTACACCTTC	CASQGDGYTF	-	TRBV7-9	10	TRBJ1-2	TRBD1
TGTGCCAGCTCATCCCGGACTGTCAATGAGCAGTTCTTC	CASSSRTVNEQFF	few	TRBV18	13	TRBJ2-1	-
TGCGCCAGCAGAAAACAGGGTTCCTATGGCTACACCTTC	CASRKQGSYGYTF	-	TRBV5-1	13	TRBJ1-2	-
TGTGCCAGCAGCTTAGGGGGCAAACAGCCCCAGCATTTT	CASSLGGKQPQHF	-	TRBV11-2	13	TRBJ1-5	-
TGCAGCGTGGGCTCGCGGGGGGACCAAGAGACCCAGTACTTC	CSVGSRGDQETQYF	few	TRBV29-1	14	TRBJ2-5	TRBD2
TGTGCCAGTTCATCCAGGGAGGGGAGGTCTGAAGCTTTCTTT	CASSSREGRSEAFF	many	TRBV19	14	TRBJ1-1	-
TGTGCCATCAGTGATTCCGGAGGGGGCAGGGTTGAAGCTTTCTTT	CAISDSGGGRVEAFF	-	TRBV10-3	15	TRBJ1-1	TRBD1
TGTGCAAGTCGCTCCGACCCCAGGGGAGACATGAACACTGAAGCTTTCTTT	CASRSDPRGDMNTEAFF	few	TRBV12-2	17	TRBJ1-1	-
TGTGCCAGCAGCTCACAGACAACTAATGAAAAACTGTTTTTT	CASSSQTTNEKLFF	few	TRBV7-9	14	TRBJ1-4	-
TGTGCCAGCAGTCAAACCAGCTCCTACAATGAGCAGTTCTTC	CASSQTSSYNEQFF	-	TRBV2	14	TRBJ2-1	-
TGTGCCAGCAGCTTAGTAGACAGGGTCCAGCCCCAGCATTTT	CASSLVDRVQPQHF	-	TRBV7-8	14	TRBJ1-5	TRBD1
TGTGCCAGCAGTGAAGGGAGAGAGCAGTTCTTC	CASSEGREQFF	-	TRBV6-1	11	TRBJ2-1	-
TGTGCCAGCAGACCGGGACAATTACTCTCCTACGAGCAGTACTTC	CASRPGQLLSYEQYF	few	TRBV6-5	15	TRBJ2-7	-
TGTGCCAGCAGCTTACTAGAACAGGGGTACTATGGCTACACCTTC	CASSLLEQGYYGYTF	few	TRBV7-9	15	TRBJ1-2	TRBD1
TGTGCCAGCAGCGTTTTAAAGGGGCTGAGCTCCTACAATGAGCAGTTCTTC	CASSVLKGLSSYNEQFF	few	TRBV9	17	TRBJ2-1	-
TGCGCCAGCACCAAGGGGGTGGGGGCGACTTACAATGAGCAGTTCTTC	CASTKGVGATYNEQFF	few	TRBV5-1	16	TRBJ2-1	-
TGTGCCAGCAGCCGCCAACTAGCGGGGGGTTCGGACTCCTACGAGCAGTACTTC	CASSRQLAGGSDSYEQYF	few	TRBV7-9	18	TRBJ2-7	TRBD2
TGTGCCAGTAGTCTCACTAGCGGCATTCCGGATGAGCAGTTCTTC	CASSLTSGIPDEQFF	-	TRBV19	15	TRBJ2-1	TRBD2
TGCAGCGCTTCGGGACTGACGACTACAAACTATGGCTACACCTTC	CSASGLTTTNYGYTF	few	TRBV29-1	15	TRBJ1-2	-
TGTGCCAGCAGCTTGAGACCCGGGACTCGGAATATTCAGTACTTC	CASSLRPGTRNIQYF	few	TRBV7-3	15	TRBJ2-4	-
TGTGCCAGCAGCTTGGCAGGGGCCAGCTTCGCCGGGGAGCTGTTTTTT	CASSLAGASFAGELFF	few	TRBV5-4	16	TRBJ2-2	-
TGTGCCAGCAGTGAAATGCGGGTAGCGGGGGTGAAGACCCAGTACTTC	CASSEMRVAGVKTQYF	-	TRBV2	16	TRBJ2-5	TRBD2
TGTGCCAGCAGCTTGCTTTTCCAGGGCGACGAGCAGTACTTC	CASSLLFQGDEQYF	few	TRBV5-5	14	TRBJ2-7	-
TGTGCCAGCAGAAACAGGGGGCTCGGGGCCAACGTCCTGACTTTC	CASRNRGLGANVLTF	-	TRBV2	15	TRBJ2-6	TRBD1
TGTGCCACCAGCAGAGAAGACAGGGTCTATGGCTACACCTTC	CATSREDRVYGYTF	few	TRBV15	14	TRBJ1-2	TRBD1
TGCGCCAGCAGCCGGACAGGGGGCCCCTACAATGAGCAGTTCTTC	CASSRTGGPYNEQFF	few	TRBV4-1	15	TRBJ2-1	TRBD1
TGTGCCAGCAGTTACTCCCGGACAGGGAAGTACGAGCAGTACTTC	CASSYSRTGKYEQYF	-	TRBV6-5	15	TRBJ2-7	TRBD1
TGTGCCAGCAGACGGACTAGCGGGGGTCCGAATACGCAGTATTTT	CASRRTSGGPNTQYF	few	TRBV2	15	TRBJ2-3	TRBD2
TGTGCCAGCAGCATTGGGCGGGGGGGCACAGATACGCAGTATTTT	CASSIGRGGTDTQYF	few	TRBV7-2	15	TRBJ2-3	TRBD2
TGTGCCAGCGGTTGGGCAGAGAACACTGAAGCTTTCTTT	CASGWAENTEAFF	-	TRBV2	13	TRBJ1-1	-
TGTGCCAGCAGCCGGGGGAGGGACCAGCCCCAGCATTTT	CASSRGRDQPQHF	-	TRBV6-5	13	TRBJ1-5	-